Following are 27 T cell receptor beta chains from one sample sequenced in a study of cytomegalovirus exposure and HLA in healthy donors. Use of 60 Vbeta and 13 Jbeta primers characterized the PCR. The data were produced by immunoSEQ multiplex PCR, yet TCRdb's version contains in-frame clones alone and is incomplete. The repertoire holds fewer than 200,000 clones, with 65% to 85% as singletons. Sequencing was performed on PBMCs. The source of these receptors is a woman younger than 30 in good health and CMV-seronegative.

The rearrangement joins TRBV7-2 to TRBJ2-6; no clear D. There are 16 residues in the CDR3. With 1 base removed from V and 2 bases from J, the gap between germline ends came to 9 bases. Germline V CDR1 and CDR2: SGHTA, FQGNSA. In nucleotides, the CDR3 is TGTGCCAGCAGCTTAGAGCCCCCTCCTGGGGCCAACGTCCTGACTTTC. Translated: CASSLEPPPGANVLTF.

This chain uses TRBV6-5 with TRBJ1-2, with D unresolved. V was clipped by 6 bases and J by 6 bases, with 14 bases between them. Germline V gene data show CDR1 as MNHEY and CDR2 as SVGAGI. The CDR3 totals 13 residues. The CDR3 coding sequence is TGTGCCAGCAGGAACGGCGGCTCTCATGGCTACACCTTC. Protein sequence: CASRNGGSHGYTF.

V is TRBV6-9 and J is TRBJ1-1; a weak D match, TRBD1 (5 bases). This CDR3 spans 17 amino acids. Trimming took 0 bases from V and 0 from J, leaving 14 bases between them. Germline values: CDR1 MNHGY, CDR2 SVAAGI. The CDR3 nucleotides read TGTGCCAGCAGTTATTCTCCGTGGGGCGATATGAACACTGAAGCTTTCTTT. Translation: CASSYSPWGDMNTEAFF.

The chain recombines TRBV20-1 with TRBJ1-5; the D is unclear. Germline values: CDR1 DFQATT, CDR2 SNEGSKA (reference sequence). V lost 3 bases, J lost 7 bases, and 7 bases lay in between. The CDR3 is 11 amino acids. The CDR3 region has the DNA TGCAGTGCTAGTAAGGAGCAGCCCCAGCATTTT. Amino acid sequence: CSASKEQPQHF.

The chain links TRBV19 to TRBJ2-3, with TRBD2 matching 13 bases. Losses at the gene ends were 5 bases for V and 2 bases for J; bases not matched to a gene: 4. The CDR3 totals 16 residues. Per the germline V gene, CDR1 is LNHDA and CDR2 is SQIVND (reference sequence). CDR3 amino acids: CASSVGLAGATDTQYF. The CDR3 DNA sequence: TGTGCCAGTAGTGTAGGACTAGCGGGAGCCACAGATACGCAGTATTTT.

The rearrangement uses TRBV7-2 and TRBJ2-2, with TRBD2 identical over 7 bases. The CDR3 has 16 residues. The trim removed 1 base at V and 7 bases at J, leaving 9 bases unmatched. From germline, CDR1 is SGHTA and CDR2 FQGNSA. The CDR3 protein is CASSLGSVGRGGELFF. The CDR3 DNA reads TGTGCCAGCAGCTTAGGGTCCGTGGGGAGGGGCGGGGAGCTGTTTTTT.

V is TRBV27 and J is TRBJ2-7; 7 nucleotides align to TRBD2. The CDR3 contains 17 residues. J was trimmed by 3 bases and V by 6 bases; bases with no gene match: 17. CDR1 and CDR2 from the germline V gene are MNHEY and SMNVEV (reference sequence). The CDR3 DNA reads TGTGCCAGCAGGAAGTTAAGTCTCGGGGAGGGCCTCTACGAGCAGTACTTC. Translation gives CASRKLSLGEGLYEQYF.

This clone was detected only once. The chain combines TRBV15 with TRBJ1-5; D perhaps matches TRBD1 (5 bases). The ends were cut back, 0 bases at V and 1 base at J, with 7 bases in the middle. Germline V gene lookup returns CDR1 LNHNV and CDR2 YYDKDF (reference sequence). The CDR3 spans 15 residues. The CDR3 region has the DNA TGTGCCACCAGCAGAGATAAGGGGAGCAATCAGCCCCAGCATTTT. The encoded protein is CATSRDKGSNQPQHF.

The chain links TRBV7-6 to TRBJ2-3; 9 nucleotides align to TRBD2. V lost 2 bases and J lost 4; bases outside the gene matches: 10. From germline, CDR1 is SGHVS and CDR2 FNYEAQ. The CDR3 extends over 17 amino acids. The CDR3 region is CASSLRVREGLSDTQYF. CDR3 coding DNA: TGTGCCAGCAGCTTACGGGTGCGGGAGGGCCTATCAGATACGCAGTATTTT. The variable domain in full, with the rest retrieved from reference TRBV7-6 and TRBJ2-3, is GAGVSQSPRYKVTKRGQDVALRCDPISGHVSLYWYRQALGQGPEFLTYFNYEAQQDKSGLPNDRFSAERPEGSISTLTIQRTEQRDSAMYRCASSLRVREGLSDTQYFGPGTRLTVL.

The rearrangement joins TRBV30 to TRBJ2-6; D may be TRBD2 (6 bases). V shed 0 bases and J shed 3 bases, with 18 bases lying between them. CDR1 is GTSNPN, CDR2 SVGIG, per germline (reference sequence). The CDR3 is made up of 18 amino acids. DNA for the CDR3: TGTGCCTGGAGTGTACCTCGCGGGAATTTGTTTGGGGCCAACGTCCTGACTTTC. Its translation is CAWSVPRGNLFGANVLTF.

The rearrangement uses TRBV5-4 and TRBJ1-1; D remains ambiguous. Germline-derived CDR1 and CDR2 are SGHNT and YYREEE (reference sequence). The CDR3 has 15 residues. Trimming removed 6 bases at V and 3 bases at J, with 18 bases between. CDR3 in amino acids: CASITGCSMDTEAFF. As DNA, the CDR3 is TGTGCCAGCATCACGGGTTGCTCTATGGACACTGAAGCTTTCTTT.

There are a few counts of this clone. This chain uses TRBV28 with TRBJ2-5; 9 nucleotides align to TRBD2. The ends lost 3 bases at V and 4 bases at J; junction bases unmatched: 9. The CDR3 sequence is 16 residues long. Germline assignment: CDR1 MDHEN and CDR2 SYDVKM. CDR3 protein: CASSFRGGGSGETQYF. For the CDR3, the DNA is TGTGCCAGCAGTTTCCGCGGGGGGGGGAGCGGAGAGACCCAGTACTTC.

The gene calls are TRBV28 and TRBJ1-5, with 11 bases matching TRBD1. Germline V gene data show CDR1 as MDHEN and CDR2 as SYDVKM. V was pared by 5 bases and J by 3 bases, with 3 bases of the junction left unmatched. This CDR3 has 15 residues. The CDR3: CASSRTGGFNQPQHF. The CDR3 DNA sequence: TGTGCCAGCAGTCGGACAGGGGGCTTCAATCAGCCCCAGCATTTT.

The chain recombines TRBV28 with TRBJ2-1; 8 bases align to TRBD1. The germline V gene encodes CDR1 MDHEN and CDR2 SYDVKM. The trim removed 3 bases at V and 7 bases at J, leaving 8 bases unmatched. The CDR3 loop spans 15 amino acids. The CDR3 reads CASSLTPDRGNEQFF. DNA of the CDR3: TGTGCCAGCAGTTTGACCCCTGACAGGGGAAATGAGCAGTTCTTC. Together with reference TRBV28 and TRBJ2-1, the CDR3 gives the full variable domain: DVKVTQSSRYLVKRTGEKVFLECVQDMDHENMFWYRQDPGLGLRLIYFSYDVKMKEKGDIPEGYSVSREKKERFSLILESASTNQTSMYLCASSLTPDRGNEQFFGPGTRLTVL.

Points on this clone: One junction end does not reproduce the germline sequence, and a read error may be involved. The chain recombines TRBV20-1 with TRBJ2-1; D might be TRBD2 (6 bases). This CDR3 is 11 amino acids long. The germline CDR1 and CDR2 sequences are DFQATT and SNEGSKA (reference sequence). This CDR3 reads CSVRLVNEQFF. CDR3 sequence (DNA): TGCAGTGTTAGACTAGTCAATGAGCAGTTCTTC.

The CDR3 loop reads CASSGTTTGRGGMNTEAFF. Written as DNA, the CDR3 is TGCGCCAGCAGCGGAACGACGACGGGGCGAGGCGGGATGAACACTGAAGCTTTCTTT. The chain recombines TRBV5-1 with TRBJ1-1; the D gene is possibly TRBD1 (5 bases). This CDR3 comprises 19 residues. The V end lost 4 bases, the J end lost 0 bases, and 25 bases lay between the germline ends. Germline lookup yields CDR1 SGHRS and CDR2 YFSETQ. The variable domain in full, completed from reference TRBV5-1 and TRBJ1-1, reads KAGVTQTPRYLIKTRGQQVTLSCSPISGHRSVSWYQQTPGQGLQFLFEYFSETQRNKGNFPGRFSGRQFSNSRSEMNVSTLELGDSALYLCASSGTTTGRGGMNTEAFFGQGTRLTVV.

This chain uses TRBV9 with TRBJ2-5; 7 positions agree with TRBD2. V lost 0 bases to trimming and J lost 7 bases; unmatched junction nucleotides: 9. Germline CDR1 is SGDLS and CDR2 is YYNGEE. CDR3 length: 15 residues. DNA for the CDR3: TGTGCCAGCAGCGTAGATGGCGGGAGCTTCGGGACCCAGTACTTC. The encoded protein is CASSVDGGSFGTQYF.

This clone was seen a few times. The J gene is TRBJ2-1, the V gene TRBV5-1; D call uncertain. The germline V gene encodes CDR1 SGHRS and CDR2 YFSETQ. Trimming left V 0 bases short and J 5 bases short, with 15 bases between. This CDR3 is 16 amino acids long. The CDR3 DNA sequence: TGCGCCAGCAGCTTGGATAGAGTTTCAAGAAACAATGAGCAGTTCTTC. Residues: CASSLDRVSRNNEQFF.

The V and J genes are TRBV21-1 and TRBJ2-7; the table's D call, TRBD2, has no DNA check behind it. TRBV21-1 is marked as a pseudogene. This CDR3 is 17 amino acids long. CDR3 in amino acids: CATRVPGLAGPHYEQYF. As DNA, the CDR3 is TGTGCCACCCGAGTCCCGGGACTAGCGGGGCCACACTACGAGCAGTACTTC.

This chain connects TRBV9 to TRBJ2-5; 9 nucleotides match TRBD1. CDR3 length equals 16 residues. V lost 3 bases, J lost 5 bases, and 11 bases stayed unmatched. CDR1 is SGDLS and CDR2 is YYNGEE in the germline V gene. CDR3 sequence reads: CASSGRGTGNGETQYF. CDR3 in DNA: TGTGCCAGCAGCGGCCGAGGGACAGGGAATGGGGAGACCCAGTACTTC.

This sequence joins TRBV9 and TRBJ2-3, with D possibly being TRBD1 (5 bases). V gave up 3 bases and J gave up 5 bases, with 10 bases separating them. CDR1 is SGDLS and CDR2 is YYNGEE in the germline V gene. The CDR3 extends over 13 amino acids. The CDR3 DNA sequence: TGTGCCAGCAGCGAAGGGGTCTTAGATACGCAGTATTTT. Translation: CASSEGVLDTQYF.

CDR3 nucleotide sequence: TGTGCCAGCTCAGCCCTAACTAGATCTGACGAGCAGTACTTC. This encodes CASSALTRSDEQYF. The chain is built from TRBV28 and TRBJ2-7; maybe TRBD2 (5 bases). CDR3 length: 14 residues. Trimming shortened V by 8 bases and J by 5 bases, and 19 bases separated the two germline ends. The germline V gene has CDR1 MDHEN and CDR2 SYDVKM.

The rearrangement links TRBV10-3 to TRBJ2-5; maybe TRBD1 (5 bases). Germline V CDR1 and CDR2: ENHRY, SYGVKD. V lost 3 bases and J lost 2, with 13 bases in between. The CDR3 loop spans 15 amino acids. In DNA form, the CDR3 reads TGTGCCATCAGTGATTTGTCAGGGCTACAAGAGACCCAGTACTTC. Residues: CAISDLSGLQETQYF.

The J gene is TRBJ2-5, the V gene TRBV7-9; D may be TRBD2 (5 bases). The CDR3 contains 15 residues. CDR1 SEHNR and CDR2 FQNEAQ come from the germline V gene (reference sequence). The ends were cut back, 2 bases at V and 2 bases at J, with 12 bases in the middle. CDR3 DNA sequence: TGTGCCAGCAGCTTACTCCGTACGGGGCAAGAGACCCAGTACTTC. Protein product: CASSLLRTGQETQYF.

This clone was seen only a few times. The J gene is TRBJ1-1, the V gene TRBV5-6; TRBD1 matches at 8 bases. V gave up 2 bases and J gave up 10 bases; unmatched junction bases: 7. CDR3 length: 13 residues. Germline V gene lookup returns CDR1 SGHDT and CDR2 YYEEEE. Written as DNA, the CDR3 is TGTGCCAGCAGCTTTGACAGGGGCGACCGAGCTTTCTTT. It codes for CASSFDRGDRAFF.

The chain links TRBV29-1 to TRBJ1-1, with a weak D call TRBD1 (5 bases). Trimming removed 1 base from V and 5 bases from J, with 14 bases in between. Germline V CDR1 and CDR2: SQVTM, ANQGSEA. This CDR3 has 14 residues. This CDR3 reads CSVEGGAGYTEAFF. CDR3 bases: TGCAGCGTTGAAGGGGGCGCGGGGTATACTGAAGCTTTCTTT.

The chain joins TRBV2 to TRBJ1-6, with D perhaps matching TRBD1 (5 bases). V lost 4 bases and J 9 bases, leaving 10 bases between the germline ends. Germline V gene data show CDR1 as SNHLY and CDR2 as FYNNEI. CDR3 size: 13 residues. This CDR3 reads CASSGTGGSPLHF. CDR3 nucleotides: TGTGCCAGCAGTGGGACCGGGGGTTCACCCCTCCACTTT.